These 24 T cell receptor beta chains were sequenced from one sample in a study of human T cells and chemical hapten exposure. TCRdb analysed the RACE reads with MiXCR anew, one entry per CDR3 protein. The sample shows roughly 380,000 distinct CDR3 sequences, 4.8% of them seen only once. Sample time point: patch test 1, 2 weeks after DPC sensitization. Treatment meaning: therapeutic diphenylcyclopropenone sensitization with weekly scalp DPC. The sequences come from whole blood, collected in connection with sensitization to the hapten diphenylcyclopropenone (DPC). These receptors originate from a woman between 50 and 59 years old with alopecia areata. Some clones in this sample may be carry-over from other donors' samples.

Concerning this clonotype: A much larger clone lies a single base off, so this may be a read error. The chain carries TRBV12-3 or TRBV12-4 and TRBJ1-1; D unclear. Trimming stripped 6 bases from V and 6 bases from J, with 17 bases between. CDR3 length equals 14 residues. CDR3 protein: CASRPADGHSEAFF. CDR3 coding DNA: TGTGCCAGCAGACCCGCGGACGGTCACTCTGAAGCTTTCTTT.

This clonotype came up a few times. A much larger clone differs from this one at a single base, so this may be a read error. V is TRBV24-1 and J is TRBJ2-6; D is possibly TRBD1 or TRBD2 (6 bases each). The CDR3 spans 16 residues. Germline-derived CDR1 and CDR2 are KGHDR and SFDVKD. CDR3 loop: CATSRPGAGGDNVLTF. The CDR3 DNA reads as TGTGCCACCTCCCGTCCAGGGGCAGGAGGGGACAACGTCCTGACTTTC.

This clonotype has at least ten counts. V usage is TRBV29-1 and J usage is TRBJ1-5; a possible D gene is TRBD1 (5 bases). The germline CDR1 and CDR2 sequences are SQVTM and ANQGSEA. This CDR3 is built from 13 residues. Between the trimmed V and J ends, which lost 3 bases and 3 bases, there was a span of 9 bases. Here the CDR3 reads CSVEEGYNQPQHF. The DNA for the CDR3 is TGCAGCGTTGAGGAGGGGTACAATCAGCCCCAGCATTTT.

This clonotype was seen a few times. This chain uses TRBV18 with TRBJ2-3; 7 bases map to TRBD1. This CDR3 contains 15 residues. Germline V CDR1 and CDR2: KGHSH, LQKENI. V lost 6 bases and J lost 8; bases outside the gene matches: 14. CDR3 sequence reads: CASSQPGQWVGTQYF. As DNA, the CDR3 is TGTGCCAGCTCGCAACCGGGACAGTGGGTCGGTACGCAGTATTTT.

There are a few counts of this clonotype. The rearrangement links TRBV13 to TRBJ2-7, with unresolved D. CDR3 length: 14 amino acids. The germline V and J ends were trimmed by 0 bases and 3 bases, with 9 bases remaining between them. CDR1 and CDR2 from the germline V gene are PRHDT and FYEKMQ (reference sequence). CDR3 sequence: CASSLGGPDYEQYF. Written as DNA, the CDR3 is TGTGCCAGCAGCTTAGGCGGCCCCGACTACGAGCAGTACTTC.

The V call is TRBV21-1, the J call TRBJ2-7; TRBD1 is the table's D call, not checked against the DNA. TRBV21-1 is an annotated pseudogene. This CDR3 contains 13 residues. The CDR3 DNA follows: TGTGCCAGCTTAGAGGGGGGGATCTACGAGCAGTACTTC. This codes for CASLEGGIYEQYF.

This clonotype was detected a few times. The rearrangement uses TRBV7-9 and TRBJ1-1; 10 bases fit TRBD1. J gave up 2 bases and V 0 bases, and 9 bases lay outside the gene matches. The CDR3 has 18 residues. CDR1 and CDR2 from the germline V gene are SEHNR and FQNEAQ (reference sequence). This CDR3 is CASSLAAGTGAPNTEAFF. The CDR3 DNA follows: TGTGCCAGCAGCTTAGCGGCGGGGACAGGGGCCCCTAACACTGAAGCTTTCTTT.

This clonotype was seen at least ten times. The rearrangement links TRBV20-1 to TRBJ2-2, with D tentatively TRBD1 (6 bases). Germline CDR1 is DFQATT and CDR2 is SNEGSKA (reference sequence). The CDR3 is 15 amino acids. The V end was cut by 0 bases, the J end by 1 base, with 9 bases between. The CDR3 sequence: CSAREEGVNTGELFF. DNA for the CDR3: TGCAGTGCTAGAGAAGAGGGGGTGAACACCGGGGAGCTGTTTTTT.

At least ten counts were recorded for this clonotype. The chain couples TRBV12-5 to TRBJ2-3, with D unresolved. CDR3 length equals 11 residues. V lost 6 bases and J lost 6, with 7 bases in between. CDR1 is LGHNT, CDR2 FRNRAP, per germline. In nucleotides, the CDR3 is TGTGCTAGTGGCTCGGCGGATACGCAGTATTTT. It is translated as CASGSADTQYF.

This clonotype came up many times. The genes are TRBV20-1 and TRBJ1-5; TRBD1 aligns across 8 bases. CDR1 is DFQATT, CDR2 SNEGSKA, per germline (reference sequence). The V and J ends lost 4 bases and 3 bases, in that order; junction bases with no gene match: 5. The length of the CDR3 is 14 residues. DNA of the CDR3: TGCAGTGCTACGGACAGGGAGTACAATCAGCCCCAGCATTTT. Translated: CSATDREYNQPQHF.

The chain links TRBV20-1 to TRBJ2-1, with TRBD2 as a possible D gene (6 bases). CDR1 is DFQATT and CDR2 is SNEGSKA in the germline V gene (reference sequence). V was shortened by 3 bases and J by 5 bases, with 8 bases between the two germline ends. The CDR3 consists of 12 residues. The CDR3 is CSARRGDNEQFF. Here the CDR3 DNA reads TGCAGTGCTAGGCGGGGAGACAATGAGCAGTTCTTC.

This clonotype was counted at least ten times. The chain joins TRBV9 to TRBJ2-5; D gene uncertain. Germline values: CDR1 SGDLS, CDR2 YYNGEE. The V and J ends lost 3 bases and 9 bases respectively, with 15 bases between them. The CDR3 has 13 amino acids. The CDR3 sequence is CASSGDQQSAQYF. The CDR3 DNA follows: TGTGCCAGCAGCGGGGATCAGCAATCTGCCCAGTACTTC. The entire variable domain, with the rest obtained from reference TRBV9 and TRBJ2-5, is as follows: DSGVTQTPKHLITATGQRVTLRCSPRSGDLSVYWYQQSLDQGLQFLIQYYNGEERAKGNILERFSAQQFPDLHSELNLSSLELGDSALYFCASSGDQQSAQYFGPGTRLLVL.

This clonotype was picked up a small number of times. V is TRBV2 and J is TRBJ1-1; D is unresolved. CDR1 is SNHLY and CDR2 is FYNNEI in the germline V gene. V was cut by 2 bases and J by 6 bases, with 4 bases left in between. This CDR3 spans 11 amino acids. Here the CDR3 reads CASSESAEAFF. CDR3 bases: TGTGCCAGCAGTGAAAGTGCTGAAGCTTTCTTT.

This clonotype has a count of ten or more. The chain joins TRBV18 to TRBJ2-3; 7 positions match TRBD2. CDR3 length: 15 residues. Germline loops: CDR1 KGHSH, CDR2 LQKENI. The J segment lost 6 bases and the V segment lost 0 bases, leaving 6 bases of the junction unmatched. The CDR3 spells CASSPPKRGTDTQYF. The CDR3 DNA reads TGTGCCAGCTCACCACCGAAGCGGGGTACCGATACGCAGTATTTT.

The chain links TRBV18 to TRBJ1-3; 7 bases match TRBD1. With V trimmed by 4 bases and J by 0 bases, 9 bases remained unmatched. The V gene's germline CDR1 is KGHSH and CDR2 LQKENI. This CDR3 is 17 amino acids long. For the CDR3, the DNA is TGTGCCAGCTCACAGACAGGGACACCCGCCTCTGGAAACACCATATATTTT. It yields the protein CASSQTGTPASGNTIYF.

This clonotype was recorded a few times. The chain is built from TRBV3-1 and TRBJ1-6; 7 nucleotides align to TRBD1. V shed 1 base and J 8 bases; nucleotides not matched to a gene: 5. The CDR3 has 15 amino acids. CDR1 is LGHDT and CDR2 is YNNKEL in the germline V gene (reference sequence). The CDR3 DNA is TGTGCCAGCAGCCAAGCGGGACAGTTGCATTCACCCCTCCACTTT. The encoded protein is CASSQAGQLHSPLHF.

V gene TRBV29-1 combines with J gene TRBJ1-5, with 9 bases lining up with TRBD1. Germline CDR1 SQVTM, CDR2 ANQGSEA. The CDR3 is made up of 14 amino acids. V shed 5 bases, J shed 2 bases, and the junction held 4 bases outside the gene matches. The CDR3, as DNA: TGCAGCGTTAATACAGGGGGCGGCAATCAGCCCCAGCATTTT. Translated: CSVNTGGGNQPQHF.

In its sample, this clonotype was seen many times. The V call is TRBV7-9, the J call TRBJ2-3; 10 bases line up with TRBD2. This CDR3 comprises 14 residues. Germline lookup yields CDR1 SEHNR and CDR2 FQNEAQ (reference sequence). The trim removed 5 bases at V and 4 bases at J, leaving 3 bases unmatched. CDR3 protein: CASSESGGADTQYF. CDR3 bases: TGTGCCAGCAGCGAAAGCGGGGGGGCAGATACGCAGTATTTT.

The V gene is TRBV29-1, the J gene TRBJ2-3; TRBD1 matches 7 bases. The CDR3 has 10 residues. CDR1 is SQVTM and CDR2 is ANQGSEA in the germline V gene. The V segment lost 5 bases and the J segment 10 bases; nucleotides outside the gene matches: 3. CDR3 amino acids: CSVPQGAQYF. In DNA, the CDR3 is TGCAGCGTTCCCCAGGGGGCGCAGTATTTT.

This clonotype was seen more than once but under ten times. CDR3 bases: TGTGCCAGCAGTTACTCGACGCGTACTCCGGCGGATACGCAGTATTTT. Protein: CASSYSTRTPADTQYF. The chain recombines TRBV6-2 or TRBV6-3 with TRBJ2-3; no definite D call. Looked up from germline, CDR1 is MNHEY and CDR2 is SVGEGT. Trimming pared 0 bases from V and 6 bases from J, leaving 16 bases between. The CDR3 has 16 residues.

This clonotype was counted at least ten times. The rearrangement joins TRBV12-3 or TRBV12-4 to TRBJ1-1, with D unresolved. The CDR3 is made up of 16 amino acids. The V and J ends lost 3 bases and 0 bases respectively, with 14 bases between them. DNA of the CDR3: TGTGCCAGCAGTTTCGGAGGCCGGATCATGAACACTGAAGCTTTCTTT. It yields the protein CASSFGGRIMNTEAFF.

This chain links TRBV28 with TRBJ2-7; 8 bases map to TRBD2. V lost 8 bases, J lost 3 bases, and 6 bases stayed unmatched. From germline, CDR1 is MDHEN and CDR2 SYDVKM. The CDR3 loop spans 13 amino acids. The CDR3 protein is CASRGGARYEQYF. CDR3 DNA: TGTGCCAGCCGGGGGGGAGCGCGCTACGAGCAGTACTTC.

In its sample, this clonotype was seen many times. The CDR3 protein is CASSSSTSAGNIQYF. The CDR3 DNA is TGCGCCAGCAGCTCCTCGACTAGCGCGGGGAACATTCAGTACTTC. This chain connects TRBV5-1 to TRBJ2-4; 8 bases line up with TRBD2. The CDR3 extends over 15 amino acids. Germline assignment: CDR1 SGHRS and CDR2 YFSETQ. After removal of 3 bases from V and 7 bases from J, the junction contained 9 bases not matched to a gene.

CDR3 residues: CSPAGGFTGELFF. CDR3 in DNA: TGCAGTCCCGCCGGGGGATTCACCGGGGAGCTGTTTTTT. The chain has TRBV20-1 and TRBJ2-2, with D possibly TRBD2 on 6 matching bases. The CDR3 is 13 residues long. Germline values: CDR1 DFQATT, CDR2 SNEGSKA (reference sequence). V was trimmed by 8 bases and J by 4 bases, leaving 14 bases between them.